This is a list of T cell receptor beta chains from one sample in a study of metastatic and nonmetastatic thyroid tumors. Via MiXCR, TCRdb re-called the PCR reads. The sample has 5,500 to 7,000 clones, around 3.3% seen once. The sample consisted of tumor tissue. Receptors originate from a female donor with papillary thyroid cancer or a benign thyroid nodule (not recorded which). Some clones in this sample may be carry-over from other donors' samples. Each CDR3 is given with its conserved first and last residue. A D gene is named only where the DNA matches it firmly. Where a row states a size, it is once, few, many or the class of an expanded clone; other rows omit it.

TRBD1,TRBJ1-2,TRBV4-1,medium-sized,CASSQVATGGSGYTF,TGCGCCAGCAGCCAAGTAGCGACAGGGGGCTCTGGCTACACCTTC
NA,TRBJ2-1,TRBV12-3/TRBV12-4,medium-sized,CASTLGLATEQFF,TGTGCCAGCACCCTGGGGCTAGCGACTGAGCAGTTCTTC
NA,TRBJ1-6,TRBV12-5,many,CASGGRGTGQDSPLHF,TGTGCTAGTGGTGGCCGAGGGACGGGGCAGGATTCACCCCTCCACTTT
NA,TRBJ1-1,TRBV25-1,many,CASRWGGSTEAFF,TGTGCCAGCAGATGGGGGGGGAGCACTGAAGCTTTCTTT
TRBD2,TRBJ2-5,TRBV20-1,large,CSARSPPGLAGTGETQYF,TGCAGTGCTAGATCGCCCCCGGGACTAGCGGGAACGGGGGAGACCCAGTACTTC
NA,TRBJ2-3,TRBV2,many,CASSWQGTDTQYF,TGTGCCAGCAGTTGGCAGGGAACAGATACGCAGTATTTT
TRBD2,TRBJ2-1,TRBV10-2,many,CASRRVGLAGGHSYNEQFF,TGCGCCAGCAGAAGGGTCGGACTAGCGGGAGGCCATTCCTACAATGAGCAGTTCTTC
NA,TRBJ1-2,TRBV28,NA,CAGTSIGADNNYGYTF,TGTGCCGGCACCTCTATCGGGGCGGATAATAACTATGGTTACACCTTC
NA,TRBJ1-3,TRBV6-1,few,CASNSVSSGNTIYF,TGTGCCAGCAACTCCGTGAGCTCTGGAAACACCATATATTTT
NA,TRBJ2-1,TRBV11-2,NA,CASSPEVGGGDEQFF,TGTGCCAGCAGCCCAGAGGTGGGTGGTGGGGATGAGCAGTTCTTC
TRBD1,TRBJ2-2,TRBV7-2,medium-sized,CASRHPGQGARGTGELFF,TGTGCCAGCAGACACCCGGGACAGGGGGCGCGGGGCACCGGGGAGCTGTTTTTT
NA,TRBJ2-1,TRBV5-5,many,CASSPDRLWQFF,TGTGCCAGCAGCCCCGACAGGCTGTGGCAGTTCTTC
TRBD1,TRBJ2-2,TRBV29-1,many,CSADRGWTGELFF,TGCAGCGCGGACAGGGGCTGGACCGGGGAGCTGTTTTTT
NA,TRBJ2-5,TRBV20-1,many,CSARDHYGQVKTQYF,TGCAGTGCTAGAGATCACTATGGGCAGGTCAAGACCCAGTACTTT
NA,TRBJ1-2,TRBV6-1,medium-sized,CASSSRGDGYTF,TGTGCCAGCAGTTCCCGGGGTGATGGCTACACCTTC
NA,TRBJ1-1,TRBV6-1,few,CASGLQGPMNTEAFF,TGTGCCAGCGGTTTACAGGGACCCATGAACACTGAAGCTTTCTTT
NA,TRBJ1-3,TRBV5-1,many,CASSFTGQSNTIYF,TGCGCCAGCAGCTTCACAGGGCAAAGTAACACCATATATTTT
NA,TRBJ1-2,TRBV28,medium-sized,CASTSGALYGYTF,TGTGCCAGCACATCCGGGGCCCTCTATGGCTACACCTTC
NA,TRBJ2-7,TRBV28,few,CASSSGGTALYEQYF,TGTGCCAGCAGTTCTGGGGGGACTGCCCTCTACGAGCAGTACTTC
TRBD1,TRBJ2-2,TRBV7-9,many,CASSPRQGLHTGELFF,TGTGCCAGCAGCCCTCGACAGGGGCTCCATACCGGGGAGCTGTTTTTT
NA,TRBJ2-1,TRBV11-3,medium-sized,CASSPSRVWQNNEQFF,TGTGCCAGCAGCCCATCTAGGGTGTGGCAGAACAATGAGCAGTTCTTC
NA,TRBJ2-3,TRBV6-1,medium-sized,CASSSNTDTQYF,TGTGCCAGCAGTTCAAACACAGATACGCAGTATTTT
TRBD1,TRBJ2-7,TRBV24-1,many,CATTEPRDRGRHEQYF,TGTGCCACCACCGAACCACGGGACAGGGGGCGGCACGAGCAGTACTTC
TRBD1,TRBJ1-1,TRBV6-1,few,CASSSTGGTEAFF,TGTGCCAGCAGCTCGACAGGGGGCACTGAAGCTTTCTTT
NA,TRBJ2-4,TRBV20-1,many,CSASIIGKNIQYF,TGCAGTGCTTCTATTATTGGCAAAAACATTCAGTACTTC
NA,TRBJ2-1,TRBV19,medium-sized,CASSVFEMPSNNEQFF,TGTGCCAGTAGCGTCTTTGAAATGCCTTCAAACAATGAGCAGTTCTTC